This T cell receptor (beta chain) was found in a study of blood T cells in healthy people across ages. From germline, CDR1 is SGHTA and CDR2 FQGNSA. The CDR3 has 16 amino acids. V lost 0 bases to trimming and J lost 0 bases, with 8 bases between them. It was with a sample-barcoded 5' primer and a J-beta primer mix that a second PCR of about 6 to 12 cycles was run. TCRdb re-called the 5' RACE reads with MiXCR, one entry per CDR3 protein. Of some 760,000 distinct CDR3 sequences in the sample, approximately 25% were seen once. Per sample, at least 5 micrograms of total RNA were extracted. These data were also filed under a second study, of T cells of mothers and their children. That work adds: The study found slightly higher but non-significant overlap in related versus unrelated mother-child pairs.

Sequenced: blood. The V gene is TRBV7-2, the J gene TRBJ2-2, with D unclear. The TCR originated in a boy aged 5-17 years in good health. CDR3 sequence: CASSLAGGANTGELFF. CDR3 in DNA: TGTGCCAGCAGCTTAGCGGGTGGGGCGAACACCGGGGAGCTGTTTTTT.